A single sample gave rise to the 6 T cell receptor beta chains below, sequenced in a study of blood T cells in healthy people across ages. A second 7 to 11 cycle PCR used barcoded and J-beta primers. TCRdb ran MiXCR on the 5' RACE reads and lists one entry per CDR3 protein. The repertoire includes about 620,000 distinct CDR3 sequences, roughly half of them detected once, and roughly 12% sits in the top ten. Sequencing was done on a sample of blood. The receptors stem from a woman older than 75 in good health.

V and J are TRBV6-2 or TRBV6-3 and TRBJ2-7; D is tentatively TRBD1 or TRBD2 (6 bases each). The CDR3 extends over 16 amino acids. Germline loops: CDR1 MNHEY, CDR2 SVGEGT. Trimming shortened V by 0 bases and J by 0 bases, and 12 bases separated the two germline ends. The chain's CDR3 is CASSYSRGLSSYEQYF. The CDR3 DNA reads TGTGCCAGCAGTTACTCCCGGGGGCTAAGCTCCTACGAGCAGTACTTC.

This chain uses TRBV6-6 with TRBJ1-2; 12 nucleotides align to TRBD1. This CDR3 region has 15 residues. CDR1 is MNHNY, CDR2 SVGAGI, per germline (reference sequence). The J segment lost 4 bases and the V segment lost 2 bases, leaving 2 bases of the junction unmatched. The CDR3 loop reads CASSYGTGGIYGYTF. The CDR3 DNA is TGTGCCAGCAGTTACGGGACAGGGGGCATCTATGGCTACACCTTC.

V is TRBV4-2 and J is TRBJ2-7; 7 nucleotides align to TRBD2. Germline V gene sequence: CDR1 LGHNA, CDR2 YNFKEQ. This CDR3 spans 15 amino acids. The V gene end was trimmed by 2 bases and the J gene end by 2 bases; junction bases not matched to a gene: 6. DNA for the CDR3: TGTGCCAGCAGCCAATACCAGGGAGGGGCCTACGAGCAGTACTTC. Its protein product is CASSQYQGGAYEQYF.

J is TRBJ1-2 and V is TRBV29-1, with D tentatively TRBD1 (5 bases). CDR1 SQVTM and CDR2 ANQGSEA come from the germline V gene. Trimming took 6 bases from V and 6 from J, leaving 17 bases between them. The CDR3 totals 13 residues. This chain's CDR3 is CSVASRQRDGYTF. The CDR3 DNA sequence: TGCAGCGTCGCCTCTAGACAGCGGGATGGCTACACCTTC.

Many counts were recorded for this clonotype. The genes are TRBV5-1 and TRBJ2-1; TRBD2 is a possible D gene (5 bases). The V gene's germline CDR1 is SGHRS and CDR2 YFSETQ. The V gene lost 1 base and the J gene lost 6 bases, with 11 bases spanning the gap. CDR3 length: 14 residues. The CDR3 nucleotides are TGCGCCAGCAGCTTGATCTCGGGGAGCAATGAGCAGTTCTTC. Amino acid sequence: CASSLISGSNEQFF.

This clonotype was seen ten or more times. This chain links TRBV30 with TRBJ2-1; tentative D call: TRBD1 (6 bases). Per the germline V gene, CDR1 is GTSNPN and CDR2 is SVGIG (reference sequence). V dropped 2 bases and J dropped 6 bases, with 17 bases sitting between them. The CDR3 runs to 15 residues. CDR3 DNA sequence: TGTGCCTGGAGTCGCGCCAGGGGCTTGAGCAATGAGCAGTTCTTC. It yields the protein CAWSRARGLSNEQFF.